Listed below are T cell receptor beta chains from one sample, sequenced in a study of blood T cell repertoires in COVID-19. The repertoire was sequenced with immunoSEQ multiplex PCR; TCRdb's copy has only in-frame clones and lacks some. The profile covers some 100,000 clones, with roughly 86% appearing a single time and 10% to 13% taken by the ten largest. Specimen: peripheral blood. These receptors came from a man aged 45-65 years with acute or convalescent COVID-19. The conserved cysteine and the conserved F or W are not part of the CDR3 here. The order of the fields is clone size, V gene, D gene, CDR3 protein. D genes are given only for firm matches. Only some rows state a clone size, as once, few, many or a class for expanded clones.

size: .
V: TRBV7-8
D: TRBD1
CDR3: ATLLGTGPYEQY

size: .
V: TRBV6-1
D: .
CDR3: ASSEGAGDQPQH

size: .
V: TRBV4-1
D: TRBD2
CDR3: ASSQGASGTAETQY

size: .
V: TRBV5-1
D: TRBD1
CDR3: ASSLVGGNLNEKLF

size: .
V: TRBV9
D: .
CDR3: ASSVDELRTGNTIY

size: once
V: TRBV24-1
D: TRBD1
CDR3: ATSGDRGGQPQH

size: .
V: TRBV3-1/TRBV3-2
D: TRBD1
CDR3: ASSYRGQGNYGYT

size: .
V: TRBV7-3
D: .
CDR3: ASSFTGSGETQY

size: .
V: TRBV28
D: TRBD1
CDR3: ASSRQGANTEAF

size: once
V: TRBV6-5
D: TRBD2
CDR3: ASRPGLAGGNEQF

size: .
V: TRBV15
D: .
CDR3: ATSRALLGGPNEQF

size: .
V: TRBV7-3
D: .
CDR3: ASSFLQSPDTQY

size: few
V: TRBV12-3/TRBV12-4
D: .
CDR3: ASSLRSTDEAF

size: .
V: TRBV2
D: .
CDR3: ASRRWVNQPQH

size: once
V: TRBV18
D: TRBD2
CDR3: ASSPLAGDEQF

size: few
V: TRBV7-8
D: .
CDR3: ASSLLAGQPQH

size: once
V: TRBV4-1
D: .
CDR3: ASSQGAGATDTQY

size: once
V: TRBV5-1
D: TRBD2
CDR3: ASSLWGLAGGSSTDTQY

size: .
V: TRBV3-1/TRBV3-2
D: .
CDR3: ASSQAGYGNTIY

size: .
V: TRBV19
D: TRBD1
CDR3: ASAGTGGRVTGELF

size: .
V: TRBV10-1
D: TRBD2
CDR3: ASSESGTSAISTDTQY

size: .
V: TRBV10-3
D: TRBD1
CDR3: AIAGTGDNEQF